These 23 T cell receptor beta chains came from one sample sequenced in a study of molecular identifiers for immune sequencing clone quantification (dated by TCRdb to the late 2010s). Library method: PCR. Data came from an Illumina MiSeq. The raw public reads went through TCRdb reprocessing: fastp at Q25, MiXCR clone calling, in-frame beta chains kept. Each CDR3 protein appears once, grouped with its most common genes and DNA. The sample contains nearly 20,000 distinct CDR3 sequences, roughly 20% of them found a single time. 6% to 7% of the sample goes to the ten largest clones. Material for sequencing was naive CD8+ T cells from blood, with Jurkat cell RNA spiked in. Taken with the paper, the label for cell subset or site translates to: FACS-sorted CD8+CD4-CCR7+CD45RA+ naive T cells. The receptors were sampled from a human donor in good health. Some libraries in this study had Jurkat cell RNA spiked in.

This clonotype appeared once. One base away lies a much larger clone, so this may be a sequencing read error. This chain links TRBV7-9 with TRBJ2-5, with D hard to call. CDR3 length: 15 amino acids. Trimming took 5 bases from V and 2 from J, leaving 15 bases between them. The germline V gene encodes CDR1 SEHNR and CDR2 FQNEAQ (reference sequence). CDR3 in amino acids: CASSHLGYRQETQYF. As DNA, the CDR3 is TGTGCCAGCAGCCACCTTGGGTACAGACAAGAGACCCAGTACTTC.

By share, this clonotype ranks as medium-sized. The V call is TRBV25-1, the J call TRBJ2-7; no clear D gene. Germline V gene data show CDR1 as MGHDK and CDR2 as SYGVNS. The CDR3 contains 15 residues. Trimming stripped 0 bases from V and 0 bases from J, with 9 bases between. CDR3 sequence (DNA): TGTGCCAGCAGTGAATATGGGGAATTCTCCTACGAGCAGTACTTC. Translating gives CASSEYGEFSYEQYF.

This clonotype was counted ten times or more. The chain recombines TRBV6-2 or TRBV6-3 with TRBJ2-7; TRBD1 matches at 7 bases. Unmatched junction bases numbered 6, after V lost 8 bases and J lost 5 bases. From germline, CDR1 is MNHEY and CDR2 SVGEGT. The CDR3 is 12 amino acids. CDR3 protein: CASGTDTHEQYF. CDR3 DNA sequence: TGTGCCAGCGGGACAGACACCCACGAGCAGTACTTC.

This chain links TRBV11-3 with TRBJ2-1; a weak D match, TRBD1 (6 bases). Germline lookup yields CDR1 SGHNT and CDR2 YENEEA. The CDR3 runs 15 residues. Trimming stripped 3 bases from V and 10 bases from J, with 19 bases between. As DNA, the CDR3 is TGTGCCAGCAGCTTGCAGCCAACCAGGGGTTGGGAGCAGTTCTTC. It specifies CASSLQPTRGWEQFF. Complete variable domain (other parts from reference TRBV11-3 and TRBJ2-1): EAGVVQSPRYKIIEKKQPVAFWCNPISGHNTLYWYLQNLGQGPELLIRYENEEAVDDSQLPKDRFSAERLKGVDSTLKIQPAELGDSAVYLCASSLQPTRGWEQFFGPGTRLTVL.

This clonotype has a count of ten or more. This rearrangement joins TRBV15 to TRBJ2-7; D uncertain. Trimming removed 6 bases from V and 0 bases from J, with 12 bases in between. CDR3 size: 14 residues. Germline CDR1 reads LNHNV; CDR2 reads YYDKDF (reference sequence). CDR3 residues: CATSDRPSSYEQYF. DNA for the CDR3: TGTGCCACCAGTGATCGGCCTAGCTCCTACGAGCAGTACTTC.

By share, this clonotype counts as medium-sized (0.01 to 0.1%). The CDR3 bases are TGTGCCAGTCCCTTAGCCCGAGAGGAGCCTTATCCCGGGGCCAACGTCCTGACTTTC. Translated: CASPLAREEPYPGANVLTF. This sequence joins TRBV7-9 and TRBJ2-6; D gene unclear. The germline gives CDR1 SEHNR, CDR2 FQNEAQ (reference sequence). V was shortened by 9 bases and J by 4 bases, with 28 bases between the two germline ends. CDR3 length: 19 amino acids.

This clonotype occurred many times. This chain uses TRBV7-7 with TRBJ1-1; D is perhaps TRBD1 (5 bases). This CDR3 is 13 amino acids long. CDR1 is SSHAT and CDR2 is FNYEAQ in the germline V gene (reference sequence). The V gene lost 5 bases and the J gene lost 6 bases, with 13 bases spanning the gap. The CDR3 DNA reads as TGTGCCAGCAGCAAAGGCAGGGAGGCTGAAGCTTTCTTT. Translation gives CASSKGREAEAFF.

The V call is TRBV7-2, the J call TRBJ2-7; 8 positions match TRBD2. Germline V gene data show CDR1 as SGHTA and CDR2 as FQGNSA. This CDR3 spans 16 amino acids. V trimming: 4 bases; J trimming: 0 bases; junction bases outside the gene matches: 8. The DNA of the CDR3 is TGTGCCAGCAGCTCGCAAACTAGCGGCTTCTCCTACGAGCAGTACTTC. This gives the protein CASSSQTSGFSYEQYF.

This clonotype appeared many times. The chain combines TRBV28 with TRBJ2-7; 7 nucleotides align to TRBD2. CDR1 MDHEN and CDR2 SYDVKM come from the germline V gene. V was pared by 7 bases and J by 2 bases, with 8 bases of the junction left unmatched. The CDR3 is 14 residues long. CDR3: CASTKAGNTYEQYF. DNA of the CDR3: TGTGCCAGCACTAAAGCGGGAAACACCTACGAGCAGTACTTC.

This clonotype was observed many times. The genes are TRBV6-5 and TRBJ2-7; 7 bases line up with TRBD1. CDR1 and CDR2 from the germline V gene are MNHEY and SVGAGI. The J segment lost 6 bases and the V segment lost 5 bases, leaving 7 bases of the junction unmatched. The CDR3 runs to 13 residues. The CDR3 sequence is CASSPTTGIEQYF. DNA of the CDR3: TGTGCCAGCAGTCCCACGACAGGGATCGAGCAGTACTTC.

CDR3 DNA sequence: TGCAGCGTTGAATTGAGTTTGGTTACCGATACGCAGTATTTT. Its translation is CSVELSLVTDTQYF. The chain combines TRBV29-1 with TRBJ2-3; D ambiguous. With 2 bases removed from V and 6 bases from J, the gap between germline ends came to 15 bases. CDR1 is SQVTM, CDR2 ANQGSEA, per germline. This CDR3 contains 14 residues.

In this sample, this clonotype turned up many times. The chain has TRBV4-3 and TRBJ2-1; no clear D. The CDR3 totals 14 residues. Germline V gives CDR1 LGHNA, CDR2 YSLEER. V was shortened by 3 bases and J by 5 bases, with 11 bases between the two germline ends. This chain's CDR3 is CASSHWSSHNEQFF. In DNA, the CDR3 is TGCGCCAGCAGCCACTGGAGCAGCCACAATGAGCAGTTCTTC.

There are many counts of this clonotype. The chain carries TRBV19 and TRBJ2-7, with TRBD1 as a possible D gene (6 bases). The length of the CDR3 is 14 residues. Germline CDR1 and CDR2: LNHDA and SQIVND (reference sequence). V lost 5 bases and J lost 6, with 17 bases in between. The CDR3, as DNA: TGTGCCAGTAGTCGCACTCCGGGACACGGCGAGCAGTACTTC. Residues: CASSRTPGHGEQYF.

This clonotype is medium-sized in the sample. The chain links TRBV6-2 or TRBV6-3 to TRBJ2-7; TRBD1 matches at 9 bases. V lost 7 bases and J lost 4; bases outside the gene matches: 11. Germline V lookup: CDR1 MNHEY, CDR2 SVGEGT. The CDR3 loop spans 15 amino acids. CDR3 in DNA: TGTGCCAGCATAAAGCGCGGACAGGGGTCGTACGAGCAGTACTTC. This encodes CASIKRGQGSYEQYF.

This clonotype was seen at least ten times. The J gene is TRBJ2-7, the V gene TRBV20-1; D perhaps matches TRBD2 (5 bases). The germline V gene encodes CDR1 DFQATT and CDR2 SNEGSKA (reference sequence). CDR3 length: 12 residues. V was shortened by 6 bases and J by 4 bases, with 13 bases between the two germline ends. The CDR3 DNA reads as TGCAGTGCCGTCCGGGAAGGGTACGAGCAGTACTTC. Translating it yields CSAVREGYEQYF.

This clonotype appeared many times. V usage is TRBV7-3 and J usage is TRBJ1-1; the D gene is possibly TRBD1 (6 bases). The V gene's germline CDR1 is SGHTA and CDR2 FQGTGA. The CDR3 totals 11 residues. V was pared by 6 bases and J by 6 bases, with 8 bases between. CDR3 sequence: CASSGGAEAFF. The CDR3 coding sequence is TGTGCCAGCAGTGGGGGCGCTGAAGCTTTCTTT.

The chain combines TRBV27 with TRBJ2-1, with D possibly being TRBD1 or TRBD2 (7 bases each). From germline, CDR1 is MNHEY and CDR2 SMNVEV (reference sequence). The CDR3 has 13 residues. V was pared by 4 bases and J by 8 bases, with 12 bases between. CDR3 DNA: TGTGCCAGCAGTTACAGGGGAGGGGATGAGCAGTTCTTC. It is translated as CASSYRGGDEQFF.

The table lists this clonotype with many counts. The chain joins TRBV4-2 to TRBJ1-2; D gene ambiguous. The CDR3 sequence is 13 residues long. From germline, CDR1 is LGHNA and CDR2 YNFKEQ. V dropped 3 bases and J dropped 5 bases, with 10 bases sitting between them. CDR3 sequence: CASSHGNDYGYTF. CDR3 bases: TGTGCCAGCAGCCACGGCAACGATTATGGCTACACCTTC.

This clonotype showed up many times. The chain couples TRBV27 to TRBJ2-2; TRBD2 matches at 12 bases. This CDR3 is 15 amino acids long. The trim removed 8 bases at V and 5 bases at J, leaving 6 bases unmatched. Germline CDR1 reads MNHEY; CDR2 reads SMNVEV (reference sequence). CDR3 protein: CASRRLAGGTGELFF. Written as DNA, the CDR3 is TGTGCCAGCCGCAGGCTAGCGGGAGGGACCGGGGAGCTGTTTTTT.

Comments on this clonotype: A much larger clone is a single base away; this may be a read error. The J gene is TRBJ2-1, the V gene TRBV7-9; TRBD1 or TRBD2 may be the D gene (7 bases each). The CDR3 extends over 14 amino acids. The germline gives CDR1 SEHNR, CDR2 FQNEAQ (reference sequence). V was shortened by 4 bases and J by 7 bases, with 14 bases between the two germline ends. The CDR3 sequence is CASSSRQGGNEQFF. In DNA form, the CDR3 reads TGTGCCAGCAGCTCCAGACAGGGAGGGAATGAGCAGTTCTTC.

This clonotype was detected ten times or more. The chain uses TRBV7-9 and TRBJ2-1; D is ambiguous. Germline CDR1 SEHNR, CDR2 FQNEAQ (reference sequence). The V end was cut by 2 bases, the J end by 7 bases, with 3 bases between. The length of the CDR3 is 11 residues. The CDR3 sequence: CASSLSNEQFF. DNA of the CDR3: TGTGCCAGCAGCTTAAGTAATGAGCAGTTCTTC.

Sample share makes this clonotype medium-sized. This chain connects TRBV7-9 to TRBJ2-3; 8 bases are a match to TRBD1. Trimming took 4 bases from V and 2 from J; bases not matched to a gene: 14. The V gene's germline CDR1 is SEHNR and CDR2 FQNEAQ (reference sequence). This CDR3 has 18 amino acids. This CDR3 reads CASSSGAGQGGITDTQYF. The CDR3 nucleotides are TGTGCCAGCAGCTCAGGGGCCGGACAGGGAGGTATCACAGATACGCAGTATTTT.

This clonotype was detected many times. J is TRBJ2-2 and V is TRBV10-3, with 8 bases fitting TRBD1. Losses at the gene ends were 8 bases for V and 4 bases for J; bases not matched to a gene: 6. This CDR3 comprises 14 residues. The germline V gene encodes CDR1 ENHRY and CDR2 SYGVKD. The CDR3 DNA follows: TGTGCCATCTGGACAGGGTCCGGCACCGGGGAGCTGTTTTTT. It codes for CAIWTGSGTGELFF.